There are a few counts of the clone carrying this T cell receptor beta chain. One junction end disagrees with the germline gene, perhaps due to a read error. The CDR3 totals 16 residues. Germline V gives CDR1 LNHDA, CDR2 SQIVND (reference sequence). This specimen belongs to a study of regulatory T cells in long-lasting Graves disease. Time point noted: newly diagnosed GD, antithyroid drugs for less than 3 months. PBMC-extracted RNA yielded the TCR library. HTBI primers from iRepertoire and Arm-PCR of CDR3 regions yielded the TCR beta libraries. MiXCR, applied by TCRdb to the multiplex PCR reads, yields one record per CDR3 protein. Of under 450,000 distinct CDR3 sequences in the sample, roughly 10% are singletons; the top ten hold over 15%. These data also formed part of another study, on T cells in Graves' hyperthyroidism and ophthalmopathy.

The chain recombines TRBV19 with TRBJ1-5; D gene ambiguous. Sequenced material: peripheral blood mononuclear cells (PBMCs), taken at new diagnosis, from a patient treated with antithyroid drugs. The receptor's source is a young woman with Graves disease. CDR3 bases: TGTGCCAGTAGTATAGGTCGACGGACTAGCGATCAGCCCCAGCATTTT. Its translation is CASSIGRRTSDQPQHF. The full variable domain, its missing parts supplied by reference TRBV19 and TRBJ1-5, is DGGITQSPKYLFRKEGQNVTLSCEQNLNHDAMYWYRQDPGQGLRLIYYSQIVNDFQKGDIAEGYSVSREKKESFPLTVTSAQKNPTAFYLCASSIGRRTSDQPQHFGDGTRLSIL.